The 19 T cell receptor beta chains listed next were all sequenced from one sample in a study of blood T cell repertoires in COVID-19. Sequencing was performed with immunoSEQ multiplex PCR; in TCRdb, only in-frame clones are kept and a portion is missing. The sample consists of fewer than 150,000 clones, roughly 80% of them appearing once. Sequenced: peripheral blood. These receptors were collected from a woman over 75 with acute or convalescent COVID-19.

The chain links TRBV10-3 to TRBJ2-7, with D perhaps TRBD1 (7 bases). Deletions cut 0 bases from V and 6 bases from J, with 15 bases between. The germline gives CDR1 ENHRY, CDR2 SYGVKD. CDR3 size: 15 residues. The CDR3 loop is CAISESRGAIGEQYF. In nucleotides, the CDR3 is TGTGCCATCAGTGAGTCCAGGGGGGCTATCGGCGAGCAGTACTTC.

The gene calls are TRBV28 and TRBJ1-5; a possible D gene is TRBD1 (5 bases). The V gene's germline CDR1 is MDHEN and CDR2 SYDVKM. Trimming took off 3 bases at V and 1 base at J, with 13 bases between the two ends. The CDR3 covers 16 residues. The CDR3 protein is CASSLLFRVSNQPQHF. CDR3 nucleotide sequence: TGTGCCAGCAGTTTGCTGTTCAGGGTGAGCAATCAGCCCCAGCATTTT. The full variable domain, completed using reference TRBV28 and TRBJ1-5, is DVKVTQSSRYLVKRTGEKVFLECVQDMDHENMFWYRQDPGLGLRLIYFSYDVKMKEKGDIPEGYSVSREKKERFSLILESASTNQTSMYLCASSLLFRVSNQPQHFGDGTRLSIL.

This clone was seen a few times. In DNA, the CDR3 is TGTGCCAGCAGCTCTCCCAGGACCCAGTACTTC. This encodes CASSSPRTQYF. This chain connects TRBV6-5 to TRBJ2-5; D call uncertain. In germline, CDR1 is MNHEY, CDR2 SVGAGI. The V and J ends lost 6 bases and 7 bases respectively, with 9 bases between them. The CDR3 is 11 amino acids.

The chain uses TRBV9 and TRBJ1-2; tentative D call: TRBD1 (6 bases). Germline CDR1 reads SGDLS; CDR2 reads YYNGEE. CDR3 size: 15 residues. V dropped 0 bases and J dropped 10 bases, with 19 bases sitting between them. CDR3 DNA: TGTGCCAGCAGCGTAGACAGGGAATCTTCCGGGGCCTACACCTTC. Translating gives CASSVDRESSGAYTF.

Written as DNA, the CDR3 is TGTGCCAGCAGTTTTCGAAGGGAGGACAATCAGCCCCAGCATTTT. It is translated as CASSFRREDNQPQHF. V and J are TRBV28 and TRBJ1-5; D unclear. V was shortened by 3 bases and J by 3 bases, with 12 bases between the two germline ends. Germline CDR1 reads MDHEN; CDR2 reads SYDVKM. The CDR3 sequence is 15 residues long.

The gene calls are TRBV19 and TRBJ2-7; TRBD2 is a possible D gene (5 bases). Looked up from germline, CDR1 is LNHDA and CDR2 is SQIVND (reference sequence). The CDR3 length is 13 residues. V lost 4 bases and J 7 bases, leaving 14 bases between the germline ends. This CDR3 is CASSRELRWEQYF. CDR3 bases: TGTGCCAGTAGTAGGGAGTTGAGGTGGGAGCAGTACTTC.

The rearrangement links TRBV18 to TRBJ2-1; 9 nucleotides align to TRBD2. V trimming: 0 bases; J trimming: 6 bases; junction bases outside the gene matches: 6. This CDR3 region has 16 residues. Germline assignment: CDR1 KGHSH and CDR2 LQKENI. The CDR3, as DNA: TGTGCCAGCTCACCACCGGCGGGAGGGCAAGGCAATGAGCAGTTCTTC. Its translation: CASSPPAGGQGNEQFF.

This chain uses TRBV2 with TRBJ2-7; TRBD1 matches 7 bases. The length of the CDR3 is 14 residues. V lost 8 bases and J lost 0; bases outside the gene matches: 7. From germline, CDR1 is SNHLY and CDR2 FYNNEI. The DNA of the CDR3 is TGTGCCAGCGAAGGGACAGAGAGCTCCTACGAGCAGTACTTC. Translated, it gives CASEGTESSYEQYF.

The CDR3 region has the DNA TGTGCCAGCAGTGGACATTACAATCAGCCCCAGCATTTT. Translation gives CASSGHYNQPQHF. The chain uses TRBV12-3 or TRBV12-4 and TRBJ1-5; D may be TRBD1 (5 bases). V was cut by 5 bases and J by 3 bases, with 8 bases left in between. This CDR3 is built from 13 residues.

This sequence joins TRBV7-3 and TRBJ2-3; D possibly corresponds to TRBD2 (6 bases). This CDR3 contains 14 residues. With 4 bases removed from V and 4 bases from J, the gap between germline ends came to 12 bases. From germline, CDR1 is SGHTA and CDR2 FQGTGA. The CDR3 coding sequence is TGTGCCAGCAGCTCGAGTAGCGGCGCAGATACGCAGTATTTT. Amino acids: CASSSSSGADTQYF.

The CDR3 loop reads CASSLGGQGSQPQHF. The CDR3 coding sequence is TGTGCCAGCAGTTTAGGGGGACAGGGTAGTCAGCCCCAGCATTTT. V usage is TRBV27 and J usage is TRBJ1-5; the match to TRBD1 covers 9 bases. The trim removed 2 bases at V and 6 bases at J, leaving 5 bases unmatched. Germline CDR1 reads MNHEY; CDR2 reads SMNVEV (reference sequence). This CDR3 is built from 15 residues.

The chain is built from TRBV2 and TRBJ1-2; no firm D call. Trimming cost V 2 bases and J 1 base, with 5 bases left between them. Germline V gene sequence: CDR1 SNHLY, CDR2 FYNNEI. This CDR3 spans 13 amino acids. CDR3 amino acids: CASSERGNYGYTF. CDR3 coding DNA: TGTGCCAGCAGTGAACGGGGTAACTATGGCTACACCTTC.

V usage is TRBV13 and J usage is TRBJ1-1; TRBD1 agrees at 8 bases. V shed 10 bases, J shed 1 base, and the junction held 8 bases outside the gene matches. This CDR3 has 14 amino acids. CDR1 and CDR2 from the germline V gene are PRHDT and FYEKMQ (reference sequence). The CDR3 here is CATLRTGKNTEAFF. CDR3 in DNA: TGTGCCACCCTCCGGACAGGGAAGAACACTGAAGCTTTCTTT.

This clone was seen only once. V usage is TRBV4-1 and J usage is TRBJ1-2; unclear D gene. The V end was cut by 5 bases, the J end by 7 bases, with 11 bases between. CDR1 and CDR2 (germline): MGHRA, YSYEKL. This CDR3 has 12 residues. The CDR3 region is CASSWPGLGYTF. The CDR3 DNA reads TGCGCCAGCAGCTGGCCAGGCCTTGGCTACACCTTC.

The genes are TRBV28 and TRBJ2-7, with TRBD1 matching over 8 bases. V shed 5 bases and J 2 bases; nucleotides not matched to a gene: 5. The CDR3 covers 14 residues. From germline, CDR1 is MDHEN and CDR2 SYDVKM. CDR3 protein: CASSTGQGPYEQYF. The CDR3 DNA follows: TGTGCCAGCAGTACTGGACAGGGACCCTACGAGCAGTACTTC. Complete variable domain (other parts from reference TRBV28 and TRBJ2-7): DVKVTQSSRYLVKRTGEKVFLECVQDMDHENMFWYRQDPGLGLRLIYFSYDVKMKEKGDIPEGYSVSREKKERFSLILESASTNQTSMYLCASSTGQGPYEQYFGPGTRLTVT.

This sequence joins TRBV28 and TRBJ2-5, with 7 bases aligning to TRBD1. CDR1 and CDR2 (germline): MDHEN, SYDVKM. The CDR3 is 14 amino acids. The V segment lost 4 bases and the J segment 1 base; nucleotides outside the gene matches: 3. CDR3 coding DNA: TGTGCCAGCAGTTCGGGACAGAGCCAAGAGACCCAGTACTTC. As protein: CASSSGQSQETQYF.

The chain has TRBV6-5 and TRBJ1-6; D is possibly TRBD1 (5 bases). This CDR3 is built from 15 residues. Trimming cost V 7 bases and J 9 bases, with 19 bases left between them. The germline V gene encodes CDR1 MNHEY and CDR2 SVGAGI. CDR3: CASNPGQLPSSPLHF. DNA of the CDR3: TGTGCCAGCAATCCCGGACAACTTCCCTCTTCACCCCTCCACTTT.

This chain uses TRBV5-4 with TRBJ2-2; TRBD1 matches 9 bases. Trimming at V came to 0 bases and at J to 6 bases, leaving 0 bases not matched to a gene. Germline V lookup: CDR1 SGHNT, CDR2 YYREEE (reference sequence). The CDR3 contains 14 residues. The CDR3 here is CASSLGTGAGELFF. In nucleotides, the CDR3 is TGTGCCAGCAGCTTGGGGACAGGGGCCGGGGAGCTGTTTTTT.

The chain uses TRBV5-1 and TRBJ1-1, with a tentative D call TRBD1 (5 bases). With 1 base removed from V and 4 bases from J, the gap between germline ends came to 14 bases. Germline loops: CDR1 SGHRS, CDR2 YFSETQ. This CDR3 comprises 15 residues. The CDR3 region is CASSLIFGGGTEAFF. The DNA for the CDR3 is TGCGCCAGCAGCTTGATTTTTGGGGGAGGCACTGAAGCTTTCTTT.